The source of this T cell receptor (beta chain) is a study of CD8 T cells in ankylosing spondylitis. Study-level results: In ankylosing spondylitis patients, matched synovial fluid reportedly showed significant enrichment of disease-linked clones. Relatively scarce in peripheral blood, disease-linked clones were CD8+. It appeared that ankylosing spondylitis blood was characterized by a TCR beta motif of several highly homologous variants.

In making TCR beta libraries, quantitative 5'-RACE with molecular barcodes was used. In TCRdb, the 5' RACE reads were re-called with MiXCR into one record per CDR3 protein. The sample holds under 850,000 distinct CDR3 sequences; around 19% are singletons and the top ten take about a fifth. With regard to this clonotype: The antigen is not known.

The V gene end was trimmed by 4 bases and the J gene end by 0 bases; junction bases not matched to a gene: 12. The CDR3 spans 17 residues. The germline CDR1 and CDR2 sequences are SGDLS and YYNGEE. The receptor was derived from a male donor with ankylosing spondylitis. Sample: blood, either unsorted or a sorted T cell fraction (not recorded which). The J gene is TRBJ2-5, the V gene TRBV9, with 7 bases fitting TRBD2. The CDR3 reads CASSPTAGLLNQETQYF. The DNA of the CDR3 is TGTGCCAGCAGCCCCACAGCGGGACTATTGAACCAAGAGACCCAGTACTTC.